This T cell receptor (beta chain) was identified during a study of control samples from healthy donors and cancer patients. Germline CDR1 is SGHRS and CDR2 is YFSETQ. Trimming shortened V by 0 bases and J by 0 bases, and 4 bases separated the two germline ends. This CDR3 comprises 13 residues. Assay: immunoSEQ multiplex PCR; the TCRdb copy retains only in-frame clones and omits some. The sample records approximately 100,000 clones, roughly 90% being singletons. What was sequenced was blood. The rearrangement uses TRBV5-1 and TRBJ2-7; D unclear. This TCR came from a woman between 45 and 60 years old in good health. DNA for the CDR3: TGCGCCAGCAGCTTGGCCCCCTCCTACGAGCAGTACTTC. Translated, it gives CASSLAPSYEQYF.